These 19 T cell receptor beta chains came from one sample sequenced in a study of blood T cell repertoires in COVID-19 (TCRdb year 2020). Libraries came from the immunoSEQ multiplex PCR assay. TCRdb took over this immuneACCESS table, retaining in-frame rearrangements with V and J assigned. Such tables are incomplete; in checked studies, under half of the missing clones stem from an unresolved V gene, and the remainder is unexplained. Present in this sample are 65,000 to 95,000 clones, about 70% of which were seen just once. Approximately 5.4% of the sample lies in the top ten. The sequencing sample was made of peripheral blood. The origin of the receptors is a man aged 45-60 years with active or convalescent COVID-19.

V is TRBV6-2 or TRBV6-3 and J is TRBJ1-1, with D possibly matching TRBD1 (5 bases). There are 13 residues in the CDR3. Per germline, CDR1 MNHEY and CDR2 SVGEGT. Deletions cut 6 bases from V and 4 bases from J, with 12 bases between. The CDR3 nucleotides are TGTGCCAGCAGCTATCCGGGGGGCACTGAAGCTTTCTTT. Protein product: CASSYPGGTEAFF.

This sequence joins TRBV9 and TRBJ2-2; a possible D gene is TRBD2 (5 bases). V shed 3 bases and J shed 4 bases, with 13 bases lying between them. CDR1 and CDR2 (germline): SGDLS, YYNGEE. This CDR3 comprises 15 residues. This chain's CDR3 is CASSGASGLTGELFF. CDR3 in DNA: TGTGCCAGCAGCGGCGCCAGCGGACTCACCGGGGAGCTGTTTTTT.

The J gene is TRBJ1-5, the V gene TRBV2; 7 nucleotides agree with TRBD1. The germline V gene has CDR1 SNHLY and CDR2 FYNNEI. The V gene end was trimmed by 3 bases and the J gene end by 1 base; junction bases not matched to a gene: 3. This CDR3 has 15 amino acids. CDR3 loop: CASSEVRGSNQPQHF. CDR3 nucleotides: TGTGCCAGCAGTGAGGTCAGGGGGAGCAATCAGCCCCAGCATTTT.

The genes are TRBV5-6 and TRBJ1-2; TRBD1 matches 8 bases. Germline V gene sequence: CDR1 SGHDT, CDR2 YYEEEE. This CDR3 is 13 amino acids long. The ends lost 2 bases at V and 6 bases at J; junction bases unmatched: 3. The CDR3 nucleotides read TGTGCCAGCAGCTTCCAGGGGGCCAATGGCTACACCTTC. This gives the protein CASSFQGANGYTF.

The chain recombines TRBV7-3 with TRBJ2-1; 10 nucleotides align to TRBD1. Trimming took 3 bases from V and 6 from J; bases not matched to a gene: 8. This CDR3 comprises 16 residues. Germline V CDR1 and CDR2: SGHTA, FQGTGA. The CDR3 bases are TGTGCCAGCAGCTTGACCGGGACAGGGGCTACCAATGAGCAGTTCTTC. Translating gives CASSLTGTGATNEQFF.

CDR3: CASSRDSPDTNYGYTF. CDR3 nucleotides: TGTGCCAGCAGTCGGGACAGTCCAGATACAAACTATGGCTACACCTTC. The V gene is TRBV6-2 or TRBV6-3, the J gene TRBJ1-2, with 7 nucleotides matching TRBD1. There are 16 residues in the CDR3. Trimming at V came to 5 bases and at J to 2 bases, leaving 11 bases not matched to a gene. Per the germline V gene, CDR1 is MNHEY and CDR2 is SVGEGT.

The V and J genes are TRBV10-1 and TRBJ1-1; the D gene is possibly TRBD1 (6 bases). Germline CDR1 is WNHNN and CDR2 is SYGVQD (reference sequence). Trimming removed 5 bases at V and 2 bases at J, with 9 bases between. This CDR3 spans 13 amino acids. CDR3 DNA: TGCGCCAGCAGTAAACAGGGCAACACTGAAGCTTTCTTT. It translates to CASSKQGNTEAFF.

This clone was counted between two and nine times. This chain connects TRBV6-5 to TRBJ2-7, with 11 bases aligning to TRBD1. CDR3 length equals 14 residues. The ends lost 4 bases at V and 4 bases at J; junction bases unmatched: 3. The germline gives CDR1 MNHEY, CDR2 SVGAGI. The CDR3 is CASSFGTGGYEQYF. CDR3 DNA sequence: TGTGCCAGCAGTTTTGGGACAGGGGGGTACGAGCAGTACTTC.

This chain joins TRBV4-1 and TRBJ1-5; no firm D call. Trimming pared 4 bases from V and 2 bases from J, leaving 9 bases between. The CDR3 spans 14 residues. Germline V gene data show CDR1 as MGHRA and CDR2 as YSYEKL. The CDR3 region has the DNA TGCGCCAGCAGCCCCCTCCAGGGCAATCAGCCCCAGCATTTT. Translating it yields CASSPLQGNQPQHF.

A single count supports this clone. The CDR3 nucleotides are TGCGCCAGCAGCCAAGGGACTAGCGGGGGGTTCGCAGATACGCAGTATTTT. It encodes CASSQGTSGGFADTQYF. V and J are TRBV4-3 and TRBJ2-3; 14 bases match TRBD2. The CDR3 loop spans 17 amino acids. J was trimmed by 4 bases and V by 1 base; bases with no gene match: 4. Germline values: CDR1 LGHNA, CDR2 YSLEER.

The chain recombines TRBV7-8 with TRBJ1-1, with D possibly matching TRBD1 (5 bases). The CDR3 consists of 15 residues. CDR1 and CDR2 from the germline V gene are SGHVS and FQNEAQ. V was pared by 6 bases and J by 4 bases, with 18 bases between. CDR3 coding DNA: TGTGCCAGCAGTTTGGGCGGACACGGGGGCACTGAAGCTTTCTTT. Translating it yields CASSLGGHGGTEAFF.

The chain couples TRBV7-9 to TRBJ1-5; 9 bases agree with TRBD1. The CDR3 length is 17 residues. Germline values: CDR1 SEHNR, CDR2 FQNEAQ (reference sequence). Trimming removed 0 bases from V and 3 bases from J; junction bases left unmatched: 6. The CDR3 region is CASSLARGQGPNQPQHF. In DNA form, the CDR3 reads TGTGCCAGCAGCTTAGCGCGGGGACAGGGTCCCAATCAGCCCCAGCATTTT. Full variable domain (remainder filled in from reference TRBV7-9 and TRBJ1-5): DTGVSQNPRHKITKRGQNVTFRCDPISEHNRLYWYRQTLGQGPEFLTYFQNEAQLEKSRLLSDRFSAERPKGSFSTLEIQRTEQGDSAMYLCASSLARGQGPNQPQHFGDGTRLSIL.

The V gene is TRBV6-6, the J gene TRBJ2-2, with 15 bases aligning to TRBD2. CDR3 size: 19 residues. V lost 5 bases to trimming and J lost 4 bases; unmatched junction nucleotides: 11. Per germline, CDR1 MNHNY and CDR2 SVGAGI (reference sequence). For the CDR3, the DNA is TGTGCCAGCAGTCCAGGACTAGCGGGGGGGCGAGGGGGCACCGGGGAGCTGTTTTTT. It translates to CASSPGLAGGRGGTGELFF.

V and J are TRBV7-2 and TRBJ2-7; 8 nucleotides agree with TRBD1. CDR3 length: 15 amino acids. Germline CDR1 and CDR2: SGHTA and FQGNSA. Unmatched junction bases numbered 6, after V lost 5 bases and J lost 0 bases. The CDR3 region is CASSLTGDSSYEQYF. The CDR3, as DNA: TGTGCCAGCAGCCTGACAGGGGATAGCTCCTACGAGCAGTACTTC.

The CDR3 nucleotides read TGTGCCAGCAGAATAAACAGGGGGCAGGCCCCAAAACTGTTTTTT. It translates to CASRINRGQAPKLFF. The chain has TRBV28 and TRBJ1-4; 9 nucleotides align to TRBD1. Looked up from germline, CDR1 is MDHEN and CDR2 is SYDVKM. CDR3 size: 15 residues. Trimming cost V 6 bases and J 10 bases; bases outside gene matches: 12.

The genes are TRBV5-1 and TRBJ1-1; 8 bases align to TRBD1. This CDR3 spans 14 amino acids. The trim removed 0 bases at V and 11 bases at J, leaving 9 bases unmatched. Germline CDR1 SGHRS, CDR2 YFSETQ. The CDR3: CASSLGAGGGGAFF. CDR3 coding DNA: TGCGCCAGCAGCTTGGGGGCAGGGGGCGGAGGGGCTTTCTTT.

The chain has TRBV19 and TRBJ2-5; 7 nucleotides line up with TRBD1. Germline V gives CDR1 LNHDA, CDR2 SQIVND (reference sequence). V shed 7 bases, J shed 5 bases, and the junction held 7 bases outside the gene matches. There are 13 residues in the CDR3. CDR3 region: CASNKQGMETQYF. In DNA form, the CDR3 reads TGTGCCAGTAACAAACAGGGGATGGAGACCCAGTACTTC.

The chain carries TRBV18 and TRBJ1-2, with D hard to call. Deletions cut 1 base from V and 4 bases from J, with 10 bases between. Germline CDR1 and CDR2: KGHSH and LQKENI. The CDR3 is 14 residues long. CDR3 sequence reads: CASSPLPEPYGYTF. The DNA for the CDR3 is TGTGCCAGCTCACCACTCCCAGAACCCTATGGCTACACCTTC. Combining the CDR3 with reference TRBV18 and TRBJ1-2 gives the whole variable domain NAGVMQNPRHLVRRRGQEARLRCSPMKGHSHVYWYRQLPEEGLKFMVYLQKENIIDESGMPKERFSAEFPKEGPSILRIQQVVRGDSAAYFCASSPLPEPYGYTFGSGTRLTVV.

The J gene is TRBJ1-1, the V gene TRBV5-1, with D tentatively TRBD1 (6 bases). The CDR3 is made up of 14 amino acids. Germline loops: CDR1 SGHRS, CDR2 YFSETQ. Trimming pared 0 bases from V and 1 base from J, leaving 7 bases between. This CDR3 reads CASSLVQGNTEAFF. For the CDR3, the DNA is TGCGCCAGCAGCTTGGTACAGGGGAACACTGAAGCTTTCTTT.